The clone carrying this T cell receptor beta chain has a handful of counts. Its specificity is unknown. This sample is part of a study of identical twins. Study-wide results and limits: Conclusions relied on cross-sectional statistical analysis, not following the same donors. Memory repertoires showed no such pattern, whereas abundant cord blood beta clonotypes carried fewer insertions. Shared out-of-frame alpha sequences (those common to twins) showed excess low generation probability.

The CDR3 loop spans 12 amino acids. V was clipped by 1 base and J by 11 bases, with 8 bases between them. Template switching added a universal primer site; cDNA carried unique molecular identifiers. MiXCR was run by TCRdb on the 5' RACE reads, yielding one entry per CDR3 protein. This sample yields 1,800,000 or so distinct CDR3 sequences, of which about 32% are seen a single time; over 0.25% belongs to the top ten. The sequenced material came from cord blood. The chain is built from TRBV12-3 or TRBV12-4 and TRBJ2-2; weak D call: TRBD2 (5 bases). This TCR came from a newborn girl in good health. CDR3 loop: CASSLDRGELFF. CDR3 in DNA: TGTGCCAGCAGTTTAGACCGGGGTGAGCTGTTTTTT.